This T cell receptor (beta chain) was retrieved from a study of T-cell memory formation after mild COVID-19. TCRdb analysed the 5' RACE reads with MiXCR anew, one entry per CDR3 protein. Of approximately 88,000 distinct CDR3 sequences listed, roughly 25% are singletons. This CDR3 is built from 14 residues. The ends were cut back, 0 bases at V and 6 bases at J, with 11 bases in the middle. The germline V gene has CDR1 MNHEY and CDR2 SVGEGT. The origin of this receptor is a man younger than 35 who had mild COVID-19 (a few samples of this study predate the infection). Cell type and time point are not known. Sequencing input: PBMCs or a T cell subset sorted from them (not recorded which). The chain is built from TRBV6-2 or TRBV6-3 and TRBJ1-1; D unclear. The CDR3 spells CASSYSTSGSEAFF. CDR3 sequence (DNA): TGTGCCAGCAGTTACTCGACATCGGGTTCTGAAGCTTTCTTT.